The source of this TCR beta chain is a study of T cell repertoires in cytomegalovirus infection. Turning to the study itself: Epitope selection comprised recently identified HLA-C-restricted CMV epitopes and well-studied HLA-B-restricted CMV epitopes. From public TCR beta signatures came an indication of both CMV infection and matching HLA type. General study findings and limits: Within the response measured ex vivo, HLA-C-restricted CMV-specific TCR beta clonotypes were dominant.

The V segment lost 4 bases and the J segment 5 bases; nucleotides outside the gene matches: 3. The length of the CDR3 is 15 residues. Germline CDR1 is WSHSY and CDR2 is SAAADI. The table lists this clonotype with a few counts. Its antigen is not known. MiXCR, run by TCRdb on the reads, gives a single entry per CDR3 protein. Here the sample spans approximately 110,000 distinct CDR3 sequences, around 30% being singletons. Sequencing was performed on CD8+ T cells from cultured PBMCs, taken from culture after CMV antigen stimulation. The chain couples TRBV10-2 to TRBJ2-1, with 12 bases matching TRBD2. The sequence came from a human donor in good health (CMV status not recorded). Some clones in this sample may be carry-over from other donors' samples. The CDR3 sequence is CASSASGGANNEQFF. CDR3 sequence (DNA): TGCGCCAGCAGTGCTAGCGGGGGGGCAAACAATGAGCAGTTCTTC.